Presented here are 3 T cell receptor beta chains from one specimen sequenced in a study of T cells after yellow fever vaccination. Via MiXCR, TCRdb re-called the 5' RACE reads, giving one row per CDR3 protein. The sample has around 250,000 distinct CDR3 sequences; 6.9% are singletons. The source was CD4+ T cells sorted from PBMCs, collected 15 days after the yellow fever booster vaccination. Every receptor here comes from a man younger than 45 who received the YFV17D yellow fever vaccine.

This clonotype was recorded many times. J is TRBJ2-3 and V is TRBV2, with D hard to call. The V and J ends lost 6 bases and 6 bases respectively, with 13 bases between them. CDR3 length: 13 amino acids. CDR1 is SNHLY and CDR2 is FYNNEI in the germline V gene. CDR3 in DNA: TGTGCCAGCAGCGGGTCGCATGGGGATACGCAGTATTTT. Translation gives CASSGSHGDTQYF.

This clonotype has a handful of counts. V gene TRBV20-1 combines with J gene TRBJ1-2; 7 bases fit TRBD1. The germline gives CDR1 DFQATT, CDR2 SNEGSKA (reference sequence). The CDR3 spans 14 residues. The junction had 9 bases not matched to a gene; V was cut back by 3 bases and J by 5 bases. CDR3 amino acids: CSARSRGRVYGYTF. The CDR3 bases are TGCAGTGCTAGGTCAAGGGGGCGAGTATATGGCTACACCTTC.

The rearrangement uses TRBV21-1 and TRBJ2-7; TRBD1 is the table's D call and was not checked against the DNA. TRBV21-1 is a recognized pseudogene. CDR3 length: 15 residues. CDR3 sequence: CASSNDTGPNSEQYF. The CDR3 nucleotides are TGTGCCAGCAGCAACGACACAGGGCCGAACTCCGAGCAGTACTTC.